Shown below are 28 T cell receptor beta chains from a single sample sequenced in a study of post-analysis software for immune sequencing data. Included in the TCR beta cDNA libraries were unique molecular identifiers. MiXCR was run by TCRdb on the PCR reads, yielding one entry per CDR3 protein. This table has approximately 660,000 distinct CDR3 sequences, 55% to 70% appearing once. The antigens of these receptors remain unknown. The study's findings and limits: There were roughly five TRBV segments more frequent in patients than controls, and TRBV5-6, TRBV5-1 and TRBV20-1 were among them.

Sample: blood. These receptor sequences come from a girl between 2 and 10 years old with multiple sclerosis.

This clonotype was detected only a few times. The rearrangement links TRBV20-1 to TRBJ2-3; perhaps TRBD2 as D (6 bases). V was clipped by 0 bases and J by 2 bases, with 12 bases between them. The CDR3 covers 15 residues. CDR1 and CDR2 (germline): DFQATT, SNEGSKA (reference sequence). The CDR3 DNA is TGCAGTGCTAGAGATTACCGGGGGAACACAGATACGCAGTATTTT. Its protein product is CSARDYRGNTDTQYF.

The V call is TRBV10-3, the J call TRBJ2-1, with D possibly TRBD2 on 5 matching bases. Germline CDR1 and CDR2: ENHRY and SYGVKD. V lost 3 bases and J lost 6, with 9 bases in between. The length of the CDR3 is 13 residues. This CDR3 reads CAISDLSGNEQFF. Here the CDR3 DNA reads TGTGCCATCAGTGACCTGAGCGGCAATGAGCAGTTCTTC.

The chain uses TRBV7-9 and TRBJ1-1, with D unresolved. Germline CDR1 reads SEHNR; CDR2 reads FQNEAQ (reference sequence). Trimming shortened V by 5 bases and J by 1 base, and 23 bases separated the two germline ends. There are 18 residues in the CDR3. The CDR3 DNA reads TGTGCCAGCAGCCACCCTCGCCGGCAGGCCGGCACGAACACTGAAGCTTTCTTT. Translation gives CASSHPRRQAGTNTEAFF.

This rearrangement joins TRBV5-1 to TRBJ2-1; the D is unclear. The CDR3 length is 13 residues. Germline V gene data show CDR1 as SGHRS and CDR2 as YFSETQ. With 3 bases removed from V and 7 bases from J, the gap between germline ends came to 11 bases. CDR3 DNA: TGCGCCAGCAGCTCCACCCCTCAGAATGAGCAGTTCTTC. Protein: CASSSTPQNEQFF. Drawing the rest from reference TRBV5-1 and TRBJ2-1, the complete variable domain is KAGVTQTPRYLIKTRGQQVTLSCSPISGHRSVSWYQQTPGQGLQFLFEYFSETQRNKGNFPGRFSGRQFSNSRSEMNVSTLELGDSALYLCASSSTPQNEQFFGPGTRLTVL.

This chain uses TRBV6-6 with TRBJ2-5; D remains unclear. The germline V gene encodes CDR1 MNHNY and CDR2 SVGAGI (reference sequence). V lost 7 bases and J 2 bases, leaving 11 bases between the germline ends. This CDR3 region has 13 residues. The CDR3 DNA reads as TGTGCCAGCACCATAGGACCTCAAGAGACCCAGTACTTC. It translates to CASTIGPQETQYF.

The sample holds a few counts of this clonotype. J is TRBJ2-1 and V is TRBV29-1, with no clear D. V lost 6 bases, J lost 2 bases, and 11 bases lay in between. Germline V lookup: CDR1 SQVTM, CDR2 ANQGSEA. CDR3 size: 13 residues. The CDR3 DNA sequence: TGCAGCGTGAACCAGGTAACCTACAATGAGCAGTTCTTC. Translating it yields CSVNQVTYNEQFF.

The genes are TRBV10-3 and TRBJ2-5, with D possibly TRBD2 on 5 matching bases. V was shortened by 4 bases and J by 1 base, with 10 bases between the two germline ends. Germline V lookup: CDR1 ENHRY, CDR2 SYGVKD. The CDR3 spans 14 residues. The CDR3 bases are TGTGCCATCAGTGGGGAGAACACCCAAGAGACCCAGTACTTC. Its protein product is CAISGENTQETQYF.

This clonotype was observed a single time. V usage is TRBV11-2 and J usage is TRBJ2-5; no firm D call. CDR1 and CDR2 (germline): SGHAT, FQNNGV. Trimming stripped 1 base from V and 3 bases from J, with 12 bases between. The CDR3 totals 15 residues. CDR3: CASSLVLVQEETQYF. The CDR3 nucleotides are TGTGCCAGCAGCTTAGTCTTGGTGCAGGAAGAGACCCAGTACTTC.

V and J are TRBV29-1 and TRBJ2-1; 10 bases agree with TRBD1. V was pared by 3 bases and J by 6 bases, with 14 bases of the junction left unmatched. The CDR3 contains 17 residues. Germline V gene sequence: CDR1 SQVTM, CDR2 ANQGSEA. In nucleotides, the CDR3 is TGCAGCGTTGAGCGGTCGCGACAGGGGGCTGTCTTCAATGAGCAGTTCTTC. Translating gives CSVERSRQGAVFNEQFF.

The rearrangement joins TRBV7-8 to TRBJ2-5; 9 bases align to TRBD2. The germline CDR1 and CDR2 sequences are SGHVS and FQNEAQ. After removal of 3 bases from V and 3 bases from J, the junction contained 8 bases not matched to a gene. This CDR3 contains 16 residues. CDR3 region: CASSFLSGSAKETQYF. DNA for the CDR3: TGTGCCAGCAGCTTCCTTAGCGGGAGCGCAAAAGAGACCCAGTACTTC.

Comment on this clonotype: Germline is not matched at one junction end, which may reflect a read error. V usage is TRBV5-1 and J usage is TRBJ2-7; perhaps TRBD1 as D (5 bases). This CDR3 is 14 amino acids long. Looked up from germline, CDR1 is SGHRS and CDR2 is YFSETQ. The CDR3 sequence is CAGSLGHSSYEQYF. CDR3 DNA: TGCGCCGGCAGCTTGGGGCACTCCTCCTACGAGCAGTACTTC.

This chain connects TRBV4-1 to TRBJ2-7, with D maybe TRBD2 (6 bases). V was cut by 7 bases and J by 0 bases, with 10 bases left in between. Germline-derived CDR1 and CDR2 are MGHRA and YSYEKL. There are 13 residues in the CDR3. CDR3 bases: TGCGCCAGCATTCTAGCGCACTCCTACGAGCAGTACTTC. Translated, it gives CASILAHSYEQYF.

The chain couples TRBV5-1 to TRBJ1-2; D unclear. The CDR3 covers 15 residues. Germline CDR1 reads SGHRS; CDR2 reads YFSETQ. V was clipped by 0 bases and J by 4 bases, with 13 bases between them. CDR3 protein: CASSLDGDWCYGYTF. In nucleotides, the CDR3 is TGCGCCAGCAGCTTGGACGGGGATTGGTGCTATGGCTACACCTTC.

The chain has TRBV25-1 and TRBJ2-7; TRBD1 matches 7 bases. Looked up from germline, CDR1 is MGHDK and CDR2 is SYGVNS. The CDR3 runs 14 residues. J gave up 5 bases and V 8 bases, and 12 bases lay outside the gene matches. The CDR3 bases are TGTGCCAGCGGAGACACAGGGGTGGCCAACGAGCAGTACTTC. It codes for CASGDTGVANEQYF.

This chain uses TRBV12-3 or TRBV12-4 with TRBJ2-7, with 8 positions matching TRBD1. V lost 6 bases and J lost 3; bases outside the gene matches: 4. The CDR3 spans 13 residues. The CDR3 DNA is TGTGCCAGCAGATTGGACAGGGACTACGAGCAGTACTTC. This gives the protein CASRLDRDYEQYF.

V gene TRBV9 combines with J gene TRBJ2-1, with 9 bases lining up with TRBD1. V was pared by 0 bases and J by 7 bases, with 8 bases of the junction left unmatched. Germline V lookup: CDR1 SGDLS, CDR2 YYNGEE. This CDR3 comprises 16 residues. DNA for the CDR3: TGTGCCAGCAGCGTAGGTGCGGGACAGGGTAAGAATGAGCAGTTCTTC. Encoded protein: CASSVGAGQGKNEQFF.

This clonotype was counted between two and nine times. The rearrangement uses TRBV29-1 and TRBJ2-5, with 9 bases matching TRBD2. The CDR3 is 16 amino acids. CDR1 is SQVTM and CDR2 is ANQGSEA in the germline V gene. With V trimmed by 0 bases and J by 2 bases, 7 bases remained unmatched. CDR3 sequence reads: CSVEDWAGGIQETQYF. The DNA for the CDR3 is TGCAGCGTTGAAGATTGGGCGGGGGGGATACAAGAGACCCAGTACTTC.

The J gene is TRBJ2-7, the V gene TRBV7-9; 7 nucleotides align to TRBD2. This CDR3 is built from 15 residues. Germline CDR1 is SEHNR and CDR2 is FQNEAQ (reference sequence). V was clipped by 5 bases and J by 3 bases; unmatched bases: 10. The CDR3 region has the DNA TGTGCCAGCAGCCAAAGCGGGGCTCCCGACTACGAGCAGTACTTC. It is translated as CASSQSGAPDYEQYF.

The chain links TRBV20-1 to TRBJ1-5; TRBD1 aligns across 8 bases. The CDR3 loop spans 19 amino acids. The J segment lost 0 bases and the V segment lost 0 bases, leaving 13 bases of the junction unmatched. Germline V gene sequence: CDR1 DFQATT, CDR2 SNEGSKA (reference sequence). CDR3 nucleotide sequence: TGCAGTGCTAGAGATTCGGCCGGGACAGGCACCTATAGCAATCAGCCCCAGCATTTT. Its protein is CSARDSAGTGTYSNQPQHF.

In this sample, this clonotype turned up a few times. V gene TRBV29-1 combines with J gene TRBJ2-5, with 7 positions matching TRBD1. Germline loops: CDR1 SQVTM, CDR2 ANQGSEA. CDR3 length: 16 amino acids. J gave up 1 base and V 2 bases, and 10 bases lay outside the gene matches. Here the CDR3 reads CSVELLVTGLQETQYF. In DNA, the CDR3 is TGCAGCGTTGAACTTCTCGTGACAGGGCTCCAAGAGACCCAGTACTTC. Variable domain in full (rest from reference TRBV29-1 and TRBJ2-5): SAVISQKPSRDICQRGTSLTIQCQVDSQVTMMFWYRQQPGQSLTLIATANQGSEATYESGFVIDKFPISRPNLTFSTLTVSNMSPEDSSIYLCSVELLVTGLQETQYFGPGTRLLVL.

The sample holds a few counts of this clonotype. CDR3 DNA: TGCGCCAGCAGCCCACAGGGCTCCGGCTTTAGCTCCTACAATGAGCAGTTCTTC. It codes for CASSPQGSGFSSYNEQFF. The rearrangement links TRBV5-1 to TRBJ2-1, with D possibly TRBD1 on 6 matching bases. The germline V and J ends were trimmed by 4 bases and 0 bases, with 20 bases remaining between them. Germline V gene sequence: CDR1 SGHRS, CDR2 YFSETQ. The CDR3 runs to 18 residues.

Written as DNA, the CDR3 is TGTGCCAGCAGCTTAGTCAGGGAGAATGAGCAGTTCTTC. It is translated as CASSLVRENEQFF. V usage is TRBV7-7 and J usage is TRBJ2-1, with D perhaps assigned TRBD1 or TRBD2 (5 bases each). This CDR3 contains 13 residues. Trimming removed 1 base at V and 7 bases at J, with 8 bases between. Germline values: CDR1 SSHAT, CDR2 FNYEAQ (reference sequence).

The genes are TRBV11-2 and TRBJ2-1; no clear D. In germline, CDR1 is SGHAT, CDR2 FQNNGV. The length of the CDR3 is 16 residues. V lost 1 base and J lost 0, with 10 bases in between. The CDR3 loop reads CASSLGATSSYNEQFF. The CDR3 coding sequence is TGTGCCAGCAGCTTAGGCGCCACGAGCTCCTACAATGAGCAGTTCTTC.

V usage is TRBV10-3 and J usage is TRBJ2-2, with a possible D match to TRBD2 (6 bases). With 4 bases removed from V and 2 bases from J, the gap between germline ends came to 14 bases. Germline V gene data show CDR1 as ENHRY and CDR2 as SYGVKD. The CDR3 extends over 16 amino acids. CDR3 nucleotides: TGTGCCATCAGTGGCGGGATGGGCCCTAACACCGGGGAGCTGTTTTTT. Protein: CAISGGMGPNTGELFF.

The genes are TRBV20-1 and TRBJ2-1; D gene ambiguous. Germline CDR1 is DFQATT and CDR2 is SNEGSKA (reference sequence). V was trimmed by 5 bases and J by 0 bases, leaving 17 bases between them. The CDR3 is 16 residues long. The CDR3 DNA is TGCAGTGCTGCCGGGTCTATTACGAGCTCCTACAATGAGCAGTTCTTC. Residues: CSAAGSITSSYNEQFF.

This chain connects TRBV12-3 or TRBV12-4 to TRBJ2-1; TRBD1 aligns across 11 bases. V lost 9 bases and J lost 8; bases outside the gene matches: 12. The CDR3 is 15 amino acids. CDR3 protein: CASRTGGGGMHEQFF. The DNA of the CDR3 is TGTGCCAGTAGGACAGGGGGCGGGGGTATGCATGAGCAGTTCTTC.

The J gene is TRBJ1-2, the V gene TRBV29-1; TRBD1 agrees at 11 bases. Trimming at V came to 7 bases and at J to 6 bases, leaving 1 base not matched to a gene. This CDR3 is 11 amino acids long. CDR1 is SQVTM and CDR2 is ANQGSEA in the germline V gene. The CDR3 sequence: CSGTGGDGYTF. The CDR3 coding sequence is TGCAGCGGGACAGGGGGCGATGGCTACACCTTC.

This clonotype appeared many times. CDR3 nucleotide sequence: TGTGCCAGTAGTATGGGGTACAATGAGCAGTTCTTC. Translating gives CASSMGYNEQFF. J is TRBJ2-1 and V is TRBV19; D not resolved. CDR3 length: 12 amino acids. V shed 3 bases and J shed 4 bases, with 4 bases lying between them. From germline, CDR1 is LNHDA and CDR2 SQIVND (reference sequence).